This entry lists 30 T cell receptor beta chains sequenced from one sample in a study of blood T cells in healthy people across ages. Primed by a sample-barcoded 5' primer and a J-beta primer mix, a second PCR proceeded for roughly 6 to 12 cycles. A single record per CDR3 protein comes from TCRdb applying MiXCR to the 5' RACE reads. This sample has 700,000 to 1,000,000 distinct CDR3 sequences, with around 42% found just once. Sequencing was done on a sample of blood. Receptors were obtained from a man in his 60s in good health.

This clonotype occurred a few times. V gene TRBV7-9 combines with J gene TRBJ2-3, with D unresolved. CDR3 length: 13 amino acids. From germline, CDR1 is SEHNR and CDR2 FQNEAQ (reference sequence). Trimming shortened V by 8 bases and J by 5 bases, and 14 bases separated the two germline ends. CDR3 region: CASASGVVDTQYF. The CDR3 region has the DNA TGTGCCAGCGCGTCTGGAGTAGTAGATACGCAGTATTTT.

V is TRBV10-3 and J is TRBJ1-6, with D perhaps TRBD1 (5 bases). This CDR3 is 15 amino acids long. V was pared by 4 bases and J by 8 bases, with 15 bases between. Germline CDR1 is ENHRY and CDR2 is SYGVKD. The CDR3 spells CAISVKGKGDSPLHF. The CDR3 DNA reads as TGTGCCATCAGTGTCAAGGGGAAAGGGGATTCACCCCTCCACTTT.

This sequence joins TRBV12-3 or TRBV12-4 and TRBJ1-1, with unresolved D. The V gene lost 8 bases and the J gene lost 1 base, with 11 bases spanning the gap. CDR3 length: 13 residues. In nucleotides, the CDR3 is TGTGCCAGCGGCATTCTCCGGAACACTGAAGCTTTCTTT. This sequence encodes CASGILRNTEAFF.

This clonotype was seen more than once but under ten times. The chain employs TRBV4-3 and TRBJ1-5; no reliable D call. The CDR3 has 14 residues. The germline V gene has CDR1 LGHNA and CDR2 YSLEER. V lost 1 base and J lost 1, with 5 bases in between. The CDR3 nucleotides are TGCGCCAGCAGCCAAGTGTCCAGCAATCAGCCCCAGCATTTT. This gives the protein CASSQVSSNQPQHF.

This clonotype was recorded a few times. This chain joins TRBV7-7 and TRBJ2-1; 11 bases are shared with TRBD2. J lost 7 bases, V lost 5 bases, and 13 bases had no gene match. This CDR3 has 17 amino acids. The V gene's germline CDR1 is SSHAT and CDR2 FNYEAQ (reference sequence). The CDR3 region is CASSPANLAGGRNEQFF. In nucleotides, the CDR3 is TGTGCCAGCAGCCCGGCGAATCTAGCGGGGGGAAGAAATGAGCAGTTCTTC.

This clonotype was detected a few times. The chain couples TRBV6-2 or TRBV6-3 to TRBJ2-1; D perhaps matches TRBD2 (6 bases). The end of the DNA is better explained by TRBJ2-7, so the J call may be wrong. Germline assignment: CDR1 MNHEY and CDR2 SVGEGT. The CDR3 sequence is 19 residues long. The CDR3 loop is CASSYPTIIAASSYNEQYF. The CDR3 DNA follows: TGTGCCAGCAGTTACCCCACAATAATAGCGGCGAGCTCCTACAATGAGCAGTACTTC.

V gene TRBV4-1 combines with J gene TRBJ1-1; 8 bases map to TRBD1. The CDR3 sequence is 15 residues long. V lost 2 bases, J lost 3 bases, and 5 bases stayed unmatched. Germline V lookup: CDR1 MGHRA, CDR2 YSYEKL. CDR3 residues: CASSQTDRAYTEAFF. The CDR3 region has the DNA TGCGCCAGCAGCCAAACGGACAGGGCGTACACTGAAGCTTTCTTT.

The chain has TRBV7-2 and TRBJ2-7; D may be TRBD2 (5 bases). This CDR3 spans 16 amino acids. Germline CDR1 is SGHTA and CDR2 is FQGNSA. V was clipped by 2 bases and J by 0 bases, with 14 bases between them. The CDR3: CASSLPGNKLSYEQYF. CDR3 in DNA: TGTGCCAGCAGCTTACCGGGAAATAAACTCTCCTACGAGCAGTACTTC.

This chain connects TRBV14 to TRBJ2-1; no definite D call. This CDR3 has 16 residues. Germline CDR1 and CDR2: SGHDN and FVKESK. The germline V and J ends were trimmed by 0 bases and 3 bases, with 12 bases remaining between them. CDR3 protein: CASSQESWRGYNEQFF. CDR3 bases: TGTGCCAGCAGCCAAGAGTCATGGCGAGGCTACAATGAGCAGTTCTTC.

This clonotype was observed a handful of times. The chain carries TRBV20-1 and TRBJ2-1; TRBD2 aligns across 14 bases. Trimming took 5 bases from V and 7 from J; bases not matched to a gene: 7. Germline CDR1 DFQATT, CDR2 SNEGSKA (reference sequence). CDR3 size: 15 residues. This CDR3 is CSADPTSGGANEQFF. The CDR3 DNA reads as TGCAGTGCTGACCCGACTAGCGGGGGGGCGAATGAGCAGTTCTTC.

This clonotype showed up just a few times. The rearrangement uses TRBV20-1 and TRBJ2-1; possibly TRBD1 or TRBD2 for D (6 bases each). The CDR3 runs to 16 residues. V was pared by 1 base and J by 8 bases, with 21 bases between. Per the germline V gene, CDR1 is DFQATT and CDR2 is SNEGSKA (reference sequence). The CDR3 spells CSARVPLRGQGYEQFF. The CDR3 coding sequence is TGCAGTGCTAGAGTACCCCTCCGGGGGCAGGGCTATGAGCAGTTCTTC.

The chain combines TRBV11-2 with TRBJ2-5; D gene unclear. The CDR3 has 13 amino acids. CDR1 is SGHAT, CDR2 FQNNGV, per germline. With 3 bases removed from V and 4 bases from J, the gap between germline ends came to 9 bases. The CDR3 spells CASSFGLVETQYF. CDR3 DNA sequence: TGTGCCAGCAGCTTCGGCCTTGTAGAGACCCAGTACTTC.

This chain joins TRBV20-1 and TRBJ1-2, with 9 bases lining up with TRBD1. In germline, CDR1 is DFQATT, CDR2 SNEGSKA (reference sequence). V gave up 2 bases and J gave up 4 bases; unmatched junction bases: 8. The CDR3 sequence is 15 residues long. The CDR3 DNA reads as TGCAGTGCTAGATCGCCGGGACAGGGTGCCTATGGCTACACCTTC. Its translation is CSARSPGQGAYGYTF.

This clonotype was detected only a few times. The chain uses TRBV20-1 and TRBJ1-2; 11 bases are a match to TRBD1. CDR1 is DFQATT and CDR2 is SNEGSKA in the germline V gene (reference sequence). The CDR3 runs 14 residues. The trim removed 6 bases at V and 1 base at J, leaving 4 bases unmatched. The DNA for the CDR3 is TGCAGTGCAAGGACAGGGGGCGATAACTATGGCTACACCTTC. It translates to CSARTGGDNYGYTF.

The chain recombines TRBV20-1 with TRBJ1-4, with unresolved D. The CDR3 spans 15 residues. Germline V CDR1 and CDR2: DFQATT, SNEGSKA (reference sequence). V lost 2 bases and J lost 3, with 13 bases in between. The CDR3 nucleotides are TGCAGTGCTAGACCTCCCGGGAGAGCTAATGAAAAACTGTTTTTT. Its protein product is CSARPPGRANEKLFF.

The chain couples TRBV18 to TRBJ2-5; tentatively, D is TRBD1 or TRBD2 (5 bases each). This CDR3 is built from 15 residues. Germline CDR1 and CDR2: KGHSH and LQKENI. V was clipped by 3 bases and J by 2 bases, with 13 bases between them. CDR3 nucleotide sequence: TGTGCCAGCTCACCTTACCGGGACCCTCAAGAGACCCAGTACTTC. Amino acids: CASSPYRDPQETQYF.

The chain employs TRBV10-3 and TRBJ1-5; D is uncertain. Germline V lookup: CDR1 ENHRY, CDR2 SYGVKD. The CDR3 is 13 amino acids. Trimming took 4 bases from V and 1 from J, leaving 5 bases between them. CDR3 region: CAISAQSNQPQHF. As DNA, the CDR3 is TGTGCCATCAGTGCGCAGAGCAATCAGCCCCAGCATTTT.

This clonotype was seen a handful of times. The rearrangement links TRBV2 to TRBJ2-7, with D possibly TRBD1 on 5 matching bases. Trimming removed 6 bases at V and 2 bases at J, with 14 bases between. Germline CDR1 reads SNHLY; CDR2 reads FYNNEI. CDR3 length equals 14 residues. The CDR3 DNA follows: TGTGCCAGCAGCGTACAGGTTCTACCCTACGAGCAGTACTTC. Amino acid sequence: CASSVQVLPYEQYF. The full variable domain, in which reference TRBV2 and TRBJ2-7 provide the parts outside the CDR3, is EPEVTQTPSHQVTQMGQEVILRCVPISNHLYFYWYRQILGQKVEFLVSFYNNEISEKSEIFDDQFSVERPDGSNFTLKIRSTKLEDSAMYFCASSVQVLPYEQYFGPGTRLTVT.

The CDR3 DNA follows: TGTGCCAGCTCACAGCTTGAGACCTACGAGCAGTACTTC. Translated, it gives CASSQLETYEQYF. The chain links TRBV18 to TRBJ2-5; D is unresolved. The better agreement between TRBJ2-7 and the DNA end casts doubt on the J call. The CDR3 extends over 13 amino acids. Germline V gene data show CDR1 as KGHSH and CDR2 as LQKENI.

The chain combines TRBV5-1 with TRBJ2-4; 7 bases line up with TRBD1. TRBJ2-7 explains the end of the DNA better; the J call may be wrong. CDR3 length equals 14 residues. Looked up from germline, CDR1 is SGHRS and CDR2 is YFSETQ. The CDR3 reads CASSSLTGQGEQYF. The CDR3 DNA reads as TGCGCCAGCAGCTCCCTGACAGGGCAGGGCGAGCAGTACTTC.

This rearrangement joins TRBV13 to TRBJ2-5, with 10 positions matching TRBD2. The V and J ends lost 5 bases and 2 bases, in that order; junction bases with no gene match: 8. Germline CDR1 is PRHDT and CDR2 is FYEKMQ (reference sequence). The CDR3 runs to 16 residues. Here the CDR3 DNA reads TGTGCCAGCAGCCGCTTAGCTAGCGGGGGACAAGAGACCCAGTACTTC. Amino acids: CASSRLASGGQETQYF.

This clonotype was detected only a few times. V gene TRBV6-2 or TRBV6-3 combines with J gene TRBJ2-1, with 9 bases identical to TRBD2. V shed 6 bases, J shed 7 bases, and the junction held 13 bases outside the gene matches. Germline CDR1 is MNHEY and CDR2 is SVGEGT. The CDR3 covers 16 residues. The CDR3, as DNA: TGTGCCAGCAGGGATAAGGGACTAGCACCTCAGAATGAGCAGTTCTTC. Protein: CASRDKGLAPQNEQFF.

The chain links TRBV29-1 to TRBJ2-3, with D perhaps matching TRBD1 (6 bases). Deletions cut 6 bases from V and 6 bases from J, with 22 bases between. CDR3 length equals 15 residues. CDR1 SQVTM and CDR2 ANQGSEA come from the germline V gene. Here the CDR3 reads CSVETYRDNIDTQYF. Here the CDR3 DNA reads TGCAGCGTCGAAACCTACCGGGACAACATTGATACGCAGTATTTT.

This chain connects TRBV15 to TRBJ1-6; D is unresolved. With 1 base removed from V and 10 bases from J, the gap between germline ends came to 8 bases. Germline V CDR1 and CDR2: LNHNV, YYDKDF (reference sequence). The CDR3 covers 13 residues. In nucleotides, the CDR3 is TGTGCCACCAGCAGAGGTCCGAAGTCACCCCTCCACTTT. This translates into CATSRGPKSPLHF.

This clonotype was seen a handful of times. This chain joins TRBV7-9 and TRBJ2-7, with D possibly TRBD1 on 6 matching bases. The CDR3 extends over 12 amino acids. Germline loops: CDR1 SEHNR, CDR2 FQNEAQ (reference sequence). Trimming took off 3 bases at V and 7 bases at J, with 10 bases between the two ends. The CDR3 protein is CASSFRTVEQYF. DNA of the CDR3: TGTGCCAGCAGCTTCCGGACAGTAGAGCAGTACTTC.

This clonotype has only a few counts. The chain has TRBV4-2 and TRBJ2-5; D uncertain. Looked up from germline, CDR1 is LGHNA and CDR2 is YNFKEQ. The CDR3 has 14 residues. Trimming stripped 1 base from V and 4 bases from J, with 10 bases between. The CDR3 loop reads CASSQGKYGETQYF. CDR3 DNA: TGTGCCAGCAGCCAAGGGAAATACGGAGAGACCCAGTACTTC.

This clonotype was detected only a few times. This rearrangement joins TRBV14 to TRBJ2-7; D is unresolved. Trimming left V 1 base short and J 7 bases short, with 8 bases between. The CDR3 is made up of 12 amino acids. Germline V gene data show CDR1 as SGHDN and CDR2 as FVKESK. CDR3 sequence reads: CASSQVGREQYF. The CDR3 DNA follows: TGTGCCAGCAGCCAAGTAGGCCGGGAGCAGTACTTC.

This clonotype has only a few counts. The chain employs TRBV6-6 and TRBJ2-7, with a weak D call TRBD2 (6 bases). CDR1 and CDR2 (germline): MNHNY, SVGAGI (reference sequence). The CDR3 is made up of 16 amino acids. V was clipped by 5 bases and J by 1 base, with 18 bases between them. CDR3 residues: CASSALGLRGSYEQYF. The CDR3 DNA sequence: TGTGCCAGCAGTGCGCTGGGACTCCGGGGGTCCTACGAGCAGTACTTC.

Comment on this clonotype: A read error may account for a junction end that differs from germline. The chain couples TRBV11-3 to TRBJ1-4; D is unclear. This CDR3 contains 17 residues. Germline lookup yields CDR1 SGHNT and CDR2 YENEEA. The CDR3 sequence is CASSLMASQATNERLFF. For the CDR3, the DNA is TGTGCCAGCAGCTTAATGGCATCGCAAGCAACTAATGAAAGACTGTTTTTT.

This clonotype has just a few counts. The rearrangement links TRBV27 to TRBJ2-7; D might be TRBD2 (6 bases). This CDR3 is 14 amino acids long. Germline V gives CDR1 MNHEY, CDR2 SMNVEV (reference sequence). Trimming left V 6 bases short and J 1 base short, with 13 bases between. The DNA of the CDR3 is TGTGCCAGCAGCTACGGGACTGATTCCTACGAGCAGTACTTC. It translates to CASSYGTDSYEQYF.